Included here is one T cell receptor (beta chain) sequence, with context. Its target is not known. The data derive from a study of shared clonotypes between healthy human individuals. In the study overall: The study drew on a couple of women and a few men aged 18 to 49 as donors. Each donor had three CD4 naive, three CD4 memory, two CD8 naive and one CD8 memory plate.

The method was immunoSEQ multiplex PCR; TCRdb's version includes in-frame clones alone and lacks a portion of them. This table holds some 2,000,000 clones, about 95% found once. Study-wide results and caveats: Compared with clonotypes that all four donors shared, non-shared clonotypes had lower generation probabilities.

Germline loops: CDR1 SQVTM, CDR2 ANQGSEA. V shed 1 base, J shed 2 bases, and the junction held 6 bases outside the gene matches. The CDR3 length is 15 residues. Terminally differentiated effector memory CD45RA+ cells were excluded by CCR7 positive selection of CD45RO-negative cells. Source material: naive CD8+ T cells sorted from blood. The V call is TRBV29-1, the J call TRBJ2-7; the match to TRBD2 covers 9 bases. The clonotype was recovered from a man younger than 30 in good health. The CDR3 DNA reads TGCAGCGTTGAAGGGACTAGCGAGCGGGCCTACGAGCAGTACTTC. Residues: CSVEGTSERAYEQYF.